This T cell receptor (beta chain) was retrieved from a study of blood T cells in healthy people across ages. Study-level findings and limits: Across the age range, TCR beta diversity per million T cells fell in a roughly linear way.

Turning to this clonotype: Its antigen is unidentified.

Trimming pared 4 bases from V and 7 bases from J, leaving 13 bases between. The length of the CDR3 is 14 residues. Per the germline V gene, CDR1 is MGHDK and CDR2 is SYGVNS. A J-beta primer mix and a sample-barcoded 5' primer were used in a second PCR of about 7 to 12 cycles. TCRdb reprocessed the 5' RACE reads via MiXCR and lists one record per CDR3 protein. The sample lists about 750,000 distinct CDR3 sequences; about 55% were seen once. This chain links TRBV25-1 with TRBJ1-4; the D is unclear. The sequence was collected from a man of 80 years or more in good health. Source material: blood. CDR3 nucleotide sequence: TGTGCCAGCAGTGCATGGGCTAGCGGTGAAAAACTGTTTTTT. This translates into CASSAWASGEKLFF.